This T cell receptor beta chain came from a study of blood T cell repertoires in COVID-19. Background on the study: Samples representing acute and convalescent COVID-19 were sourced from the United States, Italy and Spain. Sample material is recorded as cDNA or gDNA derived from T cells, B-cell-depleted T cells, or PBMCs.

The CDR3 has 16 amino acids. Looked up from germline, CDR1 is SSHAT and CDR2 is FNYEAQ (reference sequence). Original methodology: The assay estimated nucleated cells by amplifying reference gene primers. The method was immunoSEQ multiplex PCR; TCRdb's version includes in-frame clones alone and lacks a portion of them. The V and J calls and the clone size are those of that table, but D and trimming were determined from the DNA. The table includes approximately 150,000 clones, about 79% detected once. A note on this clone: The junction shows a germline mismatch at one end, possibly a read error.

The chain has TRBV7-7 and TRBJ2-5; 7 positions agree with TRBD2. This TCR was sampled from a man aged 55-75 years with active or convalescent COVID-19. The sample was peripheral blood. CDR3 in amino acids: CASSPGRGSFEETQYF. In DNA, the CDR3 is TGTGCTAGCAGCCCTGGGCGGGGGAGTTTTGAAGAGACCCAGTACTTC.